This record looks at one T cell receptor (beta chain) sequence and its context. This sample stems from a study of shared T cell receptors in the human thymus. The repertoire was sequenced with immunoSEQ multiplex PCR; TCRdb's copy has only in-frame clones and lacks some. The sample carries a few hundred thousand clones, about 95% recorded once. The germline CDR1 and CDR2 sequences are SGHRS and YFSETQ. Between the trimmed V and J ends, which lost 0 bases and 10 bases, there was a span of 13 bases. This CDR3 contains 13 residues. Specimen: thymocytes. V gene TRBV5-1 combines with J gene TRBJ1-1; D ambiguous. The receptor's source is a human donor. The CDR3 region has the DNA TGCGCCAGCAGCTTGGGGACGGAGGACGGAGCTTTCTTT. Amino acids: CASSLGTEDGAFF.